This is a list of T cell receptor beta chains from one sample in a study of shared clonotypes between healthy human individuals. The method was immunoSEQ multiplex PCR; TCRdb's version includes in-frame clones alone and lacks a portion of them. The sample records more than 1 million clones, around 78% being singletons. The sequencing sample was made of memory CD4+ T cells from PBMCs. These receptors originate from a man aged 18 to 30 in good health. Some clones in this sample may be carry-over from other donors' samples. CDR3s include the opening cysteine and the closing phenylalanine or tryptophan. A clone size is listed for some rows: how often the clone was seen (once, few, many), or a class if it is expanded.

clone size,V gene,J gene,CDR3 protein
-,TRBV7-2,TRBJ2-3,CASSLVVDTQYF
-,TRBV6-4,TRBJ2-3,CASSDRPSTDTQYF
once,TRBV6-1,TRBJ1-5,CASSPRGSGNQPQHF
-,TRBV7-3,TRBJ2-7,CASSLMTSHEQYF
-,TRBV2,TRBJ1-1,CASSGEGNTEAFF
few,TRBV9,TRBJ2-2,CASSRMDRGAGELFF
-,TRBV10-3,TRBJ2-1,CAISGRSNEQFF
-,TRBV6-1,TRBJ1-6,CASSDWATGNSPLHF
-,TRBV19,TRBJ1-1,CASSIGTGQGTEAFF
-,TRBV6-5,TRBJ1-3,CASISSPGNTIYF
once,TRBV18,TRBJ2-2,CASSSNTGELFF
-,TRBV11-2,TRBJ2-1,CASSPGTSGRGDEQFF
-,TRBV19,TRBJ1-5,CASSPGQNQPQHF
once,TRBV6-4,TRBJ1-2,CASSGIAEPPYGYTF
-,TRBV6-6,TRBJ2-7,CASMKPGQGGEQYF
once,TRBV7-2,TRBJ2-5,CASSPTSGRPGETQYF
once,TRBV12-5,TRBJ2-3,CASGLDRGLGTDTQYF